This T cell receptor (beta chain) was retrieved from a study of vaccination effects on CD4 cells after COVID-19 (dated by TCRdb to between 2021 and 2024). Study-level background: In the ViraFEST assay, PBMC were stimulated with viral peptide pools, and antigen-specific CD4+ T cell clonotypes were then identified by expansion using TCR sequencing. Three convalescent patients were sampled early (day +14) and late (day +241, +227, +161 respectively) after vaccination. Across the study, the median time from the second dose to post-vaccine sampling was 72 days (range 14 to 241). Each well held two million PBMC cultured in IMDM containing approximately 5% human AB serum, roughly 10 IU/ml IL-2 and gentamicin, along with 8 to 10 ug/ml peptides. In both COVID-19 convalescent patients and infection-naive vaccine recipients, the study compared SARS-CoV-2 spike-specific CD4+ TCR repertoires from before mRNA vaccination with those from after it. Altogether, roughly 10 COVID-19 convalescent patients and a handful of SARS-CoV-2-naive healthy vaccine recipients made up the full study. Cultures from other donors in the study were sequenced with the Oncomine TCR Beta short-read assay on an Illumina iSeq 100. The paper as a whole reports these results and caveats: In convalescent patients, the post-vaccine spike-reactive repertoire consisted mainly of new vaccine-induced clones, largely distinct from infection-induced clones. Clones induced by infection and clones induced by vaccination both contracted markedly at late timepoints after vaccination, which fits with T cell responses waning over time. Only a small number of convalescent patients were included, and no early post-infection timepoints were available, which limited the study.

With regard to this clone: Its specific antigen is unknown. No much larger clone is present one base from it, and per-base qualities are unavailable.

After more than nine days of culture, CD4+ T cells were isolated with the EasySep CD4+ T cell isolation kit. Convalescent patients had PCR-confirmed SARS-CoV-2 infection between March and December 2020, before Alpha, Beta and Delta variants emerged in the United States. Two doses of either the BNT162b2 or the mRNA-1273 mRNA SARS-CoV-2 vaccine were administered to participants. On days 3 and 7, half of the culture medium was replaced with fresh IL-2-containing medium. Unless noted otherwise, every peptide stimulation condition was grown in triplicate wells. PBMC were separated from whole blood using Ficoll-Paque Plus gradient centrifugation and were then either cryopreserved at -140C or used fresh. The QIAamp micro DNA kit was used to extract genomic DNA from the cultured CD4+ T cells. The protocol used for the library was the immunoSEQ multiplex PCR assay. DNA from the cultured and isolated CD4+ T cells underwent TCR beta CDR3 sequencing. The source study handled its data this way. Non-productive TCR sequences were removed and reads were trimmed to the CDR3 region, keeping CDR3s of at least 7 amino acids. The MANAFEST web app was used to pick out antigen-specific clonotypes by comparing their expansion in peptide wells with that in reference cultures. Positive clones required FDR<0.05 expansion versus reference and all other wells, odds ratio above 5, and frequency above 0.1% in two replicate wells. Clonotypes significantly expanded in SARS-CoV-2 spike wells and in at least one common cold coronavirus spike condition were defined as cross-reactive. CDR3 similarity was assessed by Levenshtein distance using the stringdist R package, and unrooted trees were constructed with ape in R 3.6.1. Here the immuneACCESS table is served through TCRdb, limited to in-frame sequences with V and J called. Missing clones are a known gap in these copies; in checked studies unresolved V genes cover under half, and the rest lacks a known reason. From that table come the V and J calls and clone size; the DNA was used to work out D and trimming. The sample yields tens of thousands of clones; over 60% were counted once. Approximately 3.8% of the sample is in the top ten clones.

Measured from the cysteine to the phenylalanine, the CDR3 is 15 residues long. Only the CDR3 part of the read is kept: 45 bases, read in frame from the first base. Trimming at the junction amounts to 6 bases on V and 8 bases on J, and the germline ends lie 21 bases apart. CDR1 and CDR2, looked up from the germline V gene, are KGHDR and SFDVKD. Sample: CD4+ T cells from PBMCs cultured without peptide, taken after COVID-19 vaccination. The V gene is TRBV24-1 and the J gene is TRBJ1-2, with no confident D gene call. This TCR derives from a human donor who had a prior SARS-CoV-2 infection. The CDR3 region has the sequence CATSNAEQSVGGYTF. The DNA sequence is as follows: TGTGCCACCAGTAATGCTGAGCAATCTGTGGGGGGCTACACCTTC.